Reported below is one T cell receptor (beta chain). What it binds is not known. This entry comes from a study of cytomegalovirus exposure and HLA in healthy donors. PCR used 60 Vbeta primers and 13 Jbeta primers. Here immunoSEQ multiplex PCR was the method, and the copy in TCRdb shows in-frame clones only, minus some. The repertoire consists of roughly 120,000 clones, with 76% occurring once and the leading ten covering roughly 2%. Overall study findings and caveats: As was reported, the HLA-A and HLA-B alleles of most subjects were accurately predicted from TCR beta sequences. A previous analysis found most TCR beta V segments productive roughly 87% or roughly 30% of the time.

The V gene end was trimmed by 4 bases and the J gene end by 8 bases; junction bases not matched to a gene: 5. The CDR3 is 16 residues long. Germline CDR1 SEHNR, CDR2 FQNEAQ (reference sequence). This sequence originates from a man over 45 in good health and CMV-seronegative. V gene TRBV7-9 combines with J gene TRBJ2-1; 16 bases are a match to TRBD2. Sequencing input: PBMCs. CDR3 DNA: TGTGCCAGCAGCTCAACCGGGACTAGCGGGAGGGATGAGCAGTTCTTC. Translated, it gives CASSSTGTSGRDEQFF.